This T cell receptor beta chain was sequenced during a study of shared clonotypes between healthy human individuals. The CDR3 is 15 amino acids. Germline V lookup: CDR1 MNHEY, CDR2 SMNVEV (reference sequence). V was trimmed by 4 bases and J by 2 bases, leaving 15 bases between them. Assay execution proceeded at the deep level. In the authors' workflow: Filtering differed for immunoSEQ, which gave only junction sequences without quality scores. TCRdb's table, derived via immunoSEQ multiplex PCR, lists solely in-frame clones and lacks some. Clone size and the V and J calls come from that table; the DNA yielded D and trimming. Of about 490,000 clones in the sample, 79% are singletons; the top ten hold 12%.

The source material was PBMCs. The clonotype was recovered from a woman aged 40 to 50 in good health. Some clones in this sample may be carry-over from other donors' samples. V gene TRBV27 combines with J gene TRBJ2-7, with a tentative D call TRBD1 (7 bases). In DNA form, the CDR3 reads TGTGCCAGCAGTTCTAGGAGGGACAGTACCTACGAGCAGTACTTC. Translated: CASSSRRDSTYEQYF.